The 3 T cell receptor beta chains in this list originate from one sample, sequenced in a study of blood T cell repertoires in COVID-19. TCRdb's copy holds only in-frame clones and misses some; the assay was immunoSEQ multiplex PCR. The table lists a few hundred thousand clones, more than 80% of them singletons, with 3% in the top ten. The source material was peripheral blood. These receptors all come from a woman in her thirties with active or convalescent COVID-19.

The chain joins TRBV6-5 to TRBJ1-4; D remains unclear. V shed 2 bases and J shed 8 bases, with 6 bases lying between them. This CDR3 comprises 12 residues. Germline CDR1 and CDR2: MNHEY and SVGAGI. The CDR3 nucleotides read TGTGCCAGCAGTTACGGGAGGGAAAAACTGTTTTTT. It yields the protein CASSYGREKLFF.

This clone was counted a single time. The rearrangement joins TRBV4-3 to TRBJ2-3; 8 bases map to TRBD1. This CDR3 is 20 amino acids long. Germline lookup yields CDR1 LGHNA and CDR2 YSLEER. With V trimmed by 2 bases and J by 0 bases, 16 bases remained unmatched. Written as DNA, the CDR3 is TGCGCCAGCAGCCAAAGAGTGGGACAGGCTTCACTCTCTAGCACAGATACGCAGTATTTT. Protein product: CASSQRVGQASLSSTDTQYF.

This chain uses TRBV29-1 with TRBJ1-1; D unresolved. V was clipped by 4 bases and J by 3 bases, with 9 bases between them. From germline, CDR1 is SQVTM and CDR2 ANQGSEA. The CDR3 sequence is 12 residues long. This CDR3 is CSVGASYTEAFF. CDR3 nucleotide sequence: TGCAGCGTTGGGGCCTCATACACTGAAGCTTTCTTT.